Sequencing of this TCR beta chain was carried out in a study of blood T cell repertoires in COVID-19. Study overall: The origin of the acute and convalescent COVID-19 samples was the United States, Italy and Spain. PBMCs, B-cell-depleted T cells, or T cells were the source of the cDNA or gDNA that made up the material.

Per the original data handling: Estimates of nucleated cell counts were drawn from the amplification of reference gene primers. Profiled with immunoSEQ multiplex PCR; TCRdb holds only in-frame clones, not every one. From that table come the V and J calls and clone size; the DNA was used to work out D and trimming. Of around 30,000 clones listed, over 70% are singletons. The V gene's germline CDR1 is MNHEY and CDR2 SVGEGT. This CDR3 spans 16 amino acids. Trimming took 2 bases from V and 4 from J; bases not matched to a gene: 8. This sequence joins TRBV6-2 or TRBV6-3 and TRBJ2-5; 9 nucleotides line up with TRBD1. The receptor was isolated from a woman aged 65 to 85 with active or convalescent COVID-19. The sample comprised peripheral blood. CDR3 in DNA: TGTGCCAGCAGTTACGGGGCCCCGGGACAGGGAGAGACCCAGTACTTC. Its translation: CASSYGAPGQGETQYF.